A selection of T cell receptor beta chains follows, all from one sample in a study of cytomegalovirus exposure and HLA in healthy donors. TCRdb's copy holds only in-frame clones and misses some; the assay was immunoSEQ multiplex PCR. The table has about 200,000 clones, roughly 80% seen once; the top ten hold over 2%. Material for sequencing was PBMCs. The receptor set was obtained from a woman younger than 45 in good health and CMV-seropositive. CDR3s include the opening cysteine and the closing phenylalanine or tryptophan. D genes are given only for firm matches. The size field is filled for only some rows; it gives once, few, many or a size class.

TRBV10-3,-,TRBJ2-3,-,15,CAISGASVSTDTQYF,TGTGCCATCAGTGGCGCTAGCGTAAGCACAGATACGCAGTATTTT
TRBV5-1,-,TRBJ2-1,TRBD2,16,CASSLDAGGGHNEQFF,TGCGCCAGCAGCTTGGATGCGGGGGGAGGGCACAATGAGCAGTTCTTC
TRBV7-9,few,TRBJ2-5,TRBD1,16,CASSTYPGQGEETQYF,TGTGCCAGCAGCACCTACCCAGGACAGGGAGAAGAGACCCAGTACTTC
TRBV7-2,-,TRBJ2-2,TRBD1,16,CASSLGQVLNTGELFF,TGTGCCAGCAGCTTGGGACAGGTGTTGAACACCGGGGAGCTGTTTTTT
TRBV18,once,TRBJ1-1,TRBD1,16,CASSPKGGGGNTEAFF,TGTGCCAGCTCACCCAAAGGGGGCGGTGGGAACACTGAAGCTTTCTTT
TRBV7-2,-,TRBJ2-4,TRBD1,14,CASSFGQGGYIQYF,TGTGCCAGCAGCTTCGGACAGGGGGGGTACATTCAGTACTTC
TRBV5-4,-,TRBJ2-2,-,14,CASSYREGAGELFF,TGTGCCAGCAGCTACCGAGAGGGGGCCGGGGAGCTGTTTTTT
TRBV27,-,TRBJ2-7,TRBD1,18,CASSLSSWAGGTHYEQYF,TGTGCCAGCAGTTTATCTTCCTGGGCAGGGGGTACGCACTACGAGCAGTACTTC
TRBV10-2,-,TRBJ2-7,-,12,CASSLGDGEQYF,TGCGCCAGCAGTCTAGGGGATGGCGAGCAGTACTTC
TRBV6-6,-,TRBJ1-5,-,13,CASATGRDQPQHF,TGTGCCAGCGCGACAGGTAGGGATCAGCCCCAGCATTTT
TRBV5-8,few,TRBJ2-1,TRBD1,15,CASSLRQGAYNEQFF,TGTGCCAGCAGCTTGAGACAGGGCGCCTACAATGAGCAGTTCTTC
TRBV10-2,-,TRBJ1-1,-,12,CASALGGTEAFF,TGCGCCAGCGCCCTTGGGGGGACTGAAGCTTTCTTT
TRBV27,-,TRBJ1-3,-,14,CASSSRREGNTIYF,TGTGCCAGCAGTTCCCGACGGGAGGGAAACACCATATATTTT
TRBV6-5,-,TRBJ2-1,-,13,CASSYSSSNEQFF,TGTGCCAGCAGTTACTCTAGCAGCAATGAGCAGTTCTTC
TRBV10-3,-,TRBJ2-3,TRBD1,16,CAISEGKTGGTDTQYF,TGTGCCATCAGTGAGGGCAAAACAGGGGGCACAGATACGCAGTATTTT
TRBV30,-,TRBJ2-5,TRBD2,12,CAWNSGGETQYF,TGTGCCTGGAATTCCGGGGGGGAGACCCAGTACTTC
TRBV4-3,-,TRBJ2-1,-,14,CASSQEVRGNEQFF,TGCGCCAGCAGCCAAGAAGTCCGGGGCAATGAGCAGTTCTTC
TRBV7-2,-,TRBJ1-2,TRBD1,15,CASSLGDRVTYGYTF,TGTGCCAGCAGCTTGGGGGACAGGGTGACCTATGGCTACACCTTC
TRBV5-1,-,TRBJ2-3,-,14,CASSIQLLTDTQYF,TGCGCCAGCAGCATCCAACTCCTTACAGATACGCAGTATTTT
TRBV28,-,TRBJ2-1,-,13,CASRGGGYNEQFF,TGTGCCAGCAGGGGGGGAGGATACAATGAGCAGTTCTTC
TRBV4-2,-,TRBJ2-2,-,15,CASSREAANTGELFF,TGTGCCAGCAGCCGAGAGGCCGCCAACACCGGGGAGCTGTTTTTT
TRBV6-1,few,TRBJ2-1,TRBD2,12,CASRLAGGLQFF,TGTGCCAGCAGGCTAGCGGGGGGCCTGCAGTTCTTC
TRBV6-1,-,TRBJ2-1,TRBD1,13,CASSWDSYNEQFF,TGTGCCAGCAGTTGGGACAGTTACAATGAGCAGTTCTTC
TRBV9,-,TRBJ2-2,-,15,CASSVANRETGELFF,TGTGCCAGCAGCGTAGCCAACAGGGAAACCGGGGAGCTGTTTTTT
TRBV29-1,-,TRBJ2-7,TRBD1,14,CSVETGTGPREQYF,TGCAGCGTTGAGACCGGGACAGGGCCCCGCGAGCAGTACTTC
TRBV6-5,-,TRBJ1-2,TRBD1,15,CASSYRADREYGYTF,TGTGCCAGCAGTTACCGCGCCGACAGGGAATATGGCTACACCTTC
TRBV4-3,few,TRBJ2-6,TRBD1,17,CASSQVGGGSGANVLTF,TGCGCCAGCAGCCAAGTAGGGGGCGGCTCTGGGGCCAACGTCCTGACTTTC
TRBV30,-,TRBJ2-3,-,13,CAWSLGGSDTQYF,TGTGCCTGGAGTCTTGGGGGCAGCGATACGCAGTATTTT
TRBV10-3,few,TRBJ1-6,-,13,CAIRTLDNSPLHF,TGTGCCATCAGGACCCTAGATAATTCACCCCTCCACTTT
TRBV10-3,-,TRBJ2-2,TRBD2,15,CAISDYGLANGELFF,TGTGCCATCAGTGACTATGGACTAGCGAACGGGGAGCTGTTTTTT
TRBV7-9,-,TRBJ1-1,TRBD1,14,CASSLRTGGLEAFF,TGTGCCAGCAGCTTAAGGACAGGGGGCTTAGAAGCTTTCTTT
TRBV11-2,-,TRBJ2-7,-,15,CASSDFRGDIDEQYF,TGTGCCAGCAGCGACTTCCGTGGGGACATCGACGAGCAGTACTTC
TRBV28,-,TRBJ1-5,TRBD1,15,CASSPGSTGAQPQHF,TGTGCCAGCAGTCCCGGATCGACAGGGGCTCAGCCCCAGCATTTT
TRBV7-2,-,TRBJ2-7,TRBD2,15,CASSLAGAPSYEQYF,TGTGCCAGCAGCCTAGCGGGAGCCCCCTCCTACGAGCAGTACTTC
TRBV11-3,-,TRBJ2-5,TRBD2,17,CASSSGLAGGPRETQYF,TGTGCCAGCAGCTCAGGACTAGCGGGGGGTCCCCGAGAGACCCAGTACTTC
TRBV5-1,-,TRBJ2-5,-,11,CASSFGETQYF,TGCGCCAGCAGCTTCGGAGAGACCCAGTACTTC
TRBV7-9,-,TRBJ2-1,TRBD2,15,CASSLTSGGGNEQFF,TGTGCCAGCAGCTTAACTAGCGGGGGGGGAAATGAGCAGTTCTTC
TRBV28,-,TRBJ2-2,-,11,CASSFVGELFF,TGTGCCAGCAGTTTCGTCGGGGAGCTGTTTTTT
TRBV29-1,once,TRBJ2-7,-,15,CSATRFSDSSGEQYF,TGCAGCGCAACCCGTTTTAGCGATTCTTCCGGCGAGCAGTACTTC
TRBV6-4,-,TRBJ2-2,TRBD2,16,CASSDAGGTDTGELFF,TGTGCCAGCAGTGACGCGGGGGGGACAGACACCGGGGAGCTGTTTTTT
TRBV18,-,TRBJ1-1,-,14,CASSPFRGNTEAFF,TGTGCCAGCTCACCGTTTAGGGGAAACACTGAAGCTTTCTTT
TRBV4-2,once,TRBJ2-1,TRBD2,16,CASSPAWGGGANEQFF,TGTGCCAGCAGCCCTGCGTGGGGCGGGGGGGCTAATGAGCAGTTCTTC
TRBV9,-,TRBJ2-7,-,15,CASSVSWTSSYEQYF,TGTGCCAGCAGCGTATCTTGGACATCCTCCTACGAGCAGTACTTC
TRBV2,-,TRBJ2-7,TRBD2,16,CASSNHGLAGSYEQYF,TGTGCCAGCAGCAACCACGGACTAGCGGGCTCCTACGAGCAGTACTTC
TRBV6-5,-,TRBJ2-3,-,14,CASSPDSFTDTQYF,TGTGCCAGCAGTCCGGACAGTTTTACAGATACGCAGTATTTT
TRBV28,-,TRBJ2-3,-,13,CASSLLQVGTQYF,TGTGCCAGCAGTTTGTTACAGGTCGGTACGCAGTATTTT
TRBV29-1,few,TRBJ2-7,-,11,CSVAISYEQYF,TGCAGCGTTGCCATCTCCTACGAGCAGTACTTC
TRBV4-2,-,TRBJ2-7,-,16,CASSQAYGVSSYEQYF,TGTGCCAGCAGCCAAGCCTACGGGGTAAGCTCCTACGAGCAGTACTTC
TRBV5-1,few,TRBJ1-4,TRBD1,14,CASSPGQGDEKLFF,TGCGCCAGCAGTCCGGGGCAGGGGGATGAAAAACTGTTTTTT
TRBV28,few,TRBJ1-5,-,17,CASSSNDRSSKNQPQHF,TGTGCCAGCAGCTCTAATGACAGGTCCTCTAAGAATCAGCCCCAGCATTTT
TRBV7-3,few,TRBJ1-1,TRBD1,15,CASSLFPGGNTEAFF,TGTGCCAGCAGCTTATTCCCAGGGGGGAACACTGAAGCTTTCTTT
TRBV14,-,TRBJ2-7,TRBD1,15,CASSQLDRGPHEQYF,TGTGCCAGCAGCCAATTAGACAGGGGGCCGCACGAGCAGTACTTC
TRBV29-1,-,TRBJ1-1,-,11,CSVTGSTEAFF,TGCAGCGTTACAGGGAGTACTGAAGCTTTCTTT
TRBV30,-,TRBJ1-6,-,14,CAWSAGHLNSPLHF,TGTGCCTGGAGCGCCGGACATCTAAATTCACCCCTCCACTTT
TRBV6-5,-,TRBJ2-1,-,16,CASSYSWGTQGNEQFF,TGTGCCAGCAGTTACTCTTGGGGAACTCAGGGTAATGAGCAGTTCTTC
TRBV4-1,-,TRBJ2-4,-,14,CASREVVAKNIQYF,TGCGCCAGCCGCGAGGTGGTAGCCAAAAACATTCAGTACTTC